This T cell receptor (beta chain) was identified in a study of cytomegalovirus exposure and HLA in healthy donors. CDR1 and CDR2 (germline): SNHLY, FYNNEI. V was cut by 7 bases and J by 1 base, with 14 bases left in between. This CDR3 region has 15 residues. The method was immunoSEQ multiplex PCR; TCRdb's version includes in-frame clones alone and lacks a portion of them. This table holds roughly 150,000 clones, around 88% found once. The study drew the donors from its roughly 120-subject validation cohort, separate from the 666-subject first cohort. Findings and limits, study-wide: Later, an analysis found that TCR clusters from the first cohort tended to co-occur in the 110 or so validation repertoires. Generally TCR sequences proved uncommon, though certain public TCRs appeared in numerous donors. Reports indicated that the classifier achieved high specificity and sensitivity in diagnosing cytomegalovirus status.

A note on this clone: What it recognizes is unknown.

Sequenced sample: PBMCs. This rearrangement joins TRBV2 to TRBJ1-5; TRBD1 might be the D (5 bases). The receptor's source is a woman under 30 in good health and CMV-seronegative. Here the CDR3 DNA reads TGTGCCAGCAAAATCACAGGAGCCAGCAATCAGCCCCAGCATTTT. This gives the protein CASKITGASNQPQHF.